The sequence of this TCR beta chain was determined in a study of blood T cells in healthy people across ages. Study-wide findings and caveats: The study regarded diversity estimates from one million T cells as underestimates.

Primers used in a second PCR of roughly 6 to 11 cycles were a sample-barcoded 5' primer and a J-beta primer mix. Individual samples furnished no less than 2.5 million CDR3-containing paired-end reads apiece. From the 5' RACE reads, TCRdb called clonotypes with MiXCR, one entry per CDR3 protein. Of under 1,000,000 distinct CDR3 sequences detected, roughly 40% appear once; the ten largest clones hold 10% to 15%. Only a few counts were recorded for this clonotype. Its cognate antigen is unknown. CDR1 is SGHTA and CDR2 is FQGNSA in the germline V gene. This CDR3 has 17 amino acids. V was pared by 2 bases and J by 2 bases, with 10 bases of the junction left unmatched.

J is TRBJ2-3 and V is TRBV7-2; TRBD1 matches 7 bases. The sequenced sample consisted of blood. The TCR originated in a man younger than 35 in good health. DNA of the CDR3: TGTGCCAGCAGCTTATTAGGGACAGAACCGTCCACAGATACGCAGTATTTT. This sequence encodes CASSLLGTEPSTDTQYF.